What follows is one T cell receptor beta chain and its context. Germline V CDR1 and CDR2: SNHLY, FYNNEI. This CDR3 contains 13 residues. The V end lost 2 bases, the J end lost 2 bases, and 6 bases lay between the germline ends. This sample is part of a study of T cell responses to AZD1222 COVID-19 vaccine. Sequencing used immunoSEQ multiplex PCR; TCRdb keeps in-frame clones, though not all of them. This sample has 85,000 to 90,000 clones; approximately 89% occur once, and the top ten carry approximately 5%. The TCR comes from an adult who received the AZD1222 COVID-19 vaccine. The chain employs TRBV2 and TRBJ1-2; no firm D call. Sequencing was performed on peripheral blood, taken 28 days after the second AZD1222 dose. The CDR3 region is CASSEYRNYGYTF. The CDR3 coding sequence is TGTGCCAGCAGTGAATACAGAAACTATGGCTACACCTTC.